This T cell receptor (beta chain) was obtained from a study of beta chain features in type 1 diabetes. Study-wide points: VDJ junctions sequenced from type 1 diabetes patients showed fewer insertions and more deletions. The cDNA sequencing approach could over-represent high-TCR-expressing cells. A moderate, significant TCRB CDR3 shortening appeared in type 1 diabetes across four CD4+ subsets.

Expressed TCRB transcripts were sequenced after all isolated RNA was converted to cDNA. Assay used: immunoSEQ multiplex PCR; TCRdb lists only in-frame clones, some missing. The repertoire includes over 300,000 clones, roughly a tenth of them detected once, and over 0.95% sits in the top ten. CDR3 length: 14 residues. J was trimmed by 2 bases and V by 3 bases; bases with no gene match: 4. CDR1 is SGDLS and CDR2 is YYNGEE in the germline V gene. About this clone itself: Its cognate antigen is unknown.

V and J are TRBV9 and TRBJ2-7; 8 nucleotides match TRBD2. Sequenced sample: central memory CD4+ T cells from blood. The sequence was collected from a man younger than 45 with type 1 diabetes. DNA of the CDR3: TGTGCCAGCAGCGCCGGGACTAGGGCCTACGAGCAGTACTTC. This translates into CASSAGTRAYEQYF.